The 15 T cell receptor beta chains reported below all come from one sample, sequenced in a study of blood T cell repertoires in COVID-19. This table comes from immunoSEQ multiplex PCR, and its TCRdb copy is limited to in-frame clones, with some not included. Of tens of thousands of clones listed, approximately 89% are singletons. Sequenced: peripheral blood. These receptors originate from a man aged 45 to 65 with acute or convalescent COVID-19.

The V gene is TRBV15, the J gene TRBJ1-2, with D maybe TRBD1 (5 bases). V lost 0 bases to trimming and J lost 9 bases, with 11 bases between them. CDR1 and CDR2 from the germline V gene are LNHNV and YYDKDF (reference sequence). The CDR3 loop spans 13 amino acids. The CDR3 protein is CATSRDLEGSYTF. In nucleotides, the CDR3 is TGTGCCACCAGCAGAGACTTGGAGGGGAGCTACACCTTC.

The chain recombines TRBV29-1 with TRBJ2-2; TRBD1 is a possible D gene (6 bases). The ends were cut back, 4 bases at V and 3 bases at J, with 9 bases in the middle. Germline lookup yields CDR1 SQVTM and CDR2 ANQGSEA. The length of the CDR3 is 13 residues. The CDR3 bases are TGCAGCGTTGTAGGGGGAGACACCGGGGAGCTGTTTTTT. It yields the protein CSVVGGDTGELFF.

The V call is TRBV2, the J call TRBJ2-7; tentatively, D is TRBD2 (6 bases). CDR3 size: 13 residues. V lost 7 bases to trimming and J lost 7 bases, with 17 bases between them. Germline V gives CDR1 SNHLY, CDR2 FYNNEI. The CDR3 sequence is CASTIAVRGEQYV. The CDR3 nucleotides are TGTGCCAGCACCATAGCGGTCCGAGGGGAGCAGTACGTC.

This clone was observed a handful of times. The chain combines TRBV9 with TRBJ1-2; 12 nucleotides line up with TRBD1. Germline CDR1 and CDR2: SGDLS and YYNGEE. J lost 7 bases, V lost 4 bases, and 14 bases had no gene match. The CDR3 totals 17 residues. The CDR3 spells CASSLSRDRGRIFGYTF. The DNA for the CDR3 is TGTGCCAGCAGCTTGTCCCGGGACAGGGGGCGGATTTTTGGCTACACCTTC.

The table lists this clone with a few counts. The CDR3 region is CASGFFISSYNSPLHF. CDR3 sequence (DNA): TGTGCTAGTGGTTTCTTCATTAGCTCCTATAATTCACCCCTCCACTTT. This chain uses TRBV12-5 with TRBJ1-6, with D unclear. The germline CDR1 and CDR2 sequences are LGHNT and FRNRAP. The CDR3 consists of 16 residues. The V end was cut by 3 bases, the J end by 0 bases, with 9 bases between.

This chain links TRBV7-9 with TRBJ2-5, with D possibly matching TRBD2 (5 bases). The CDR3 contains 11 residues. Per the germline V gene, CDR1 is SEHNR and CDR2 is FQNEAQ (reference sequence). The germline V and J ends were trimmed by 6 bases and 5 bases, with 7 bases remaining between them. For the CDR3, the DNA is TGTGCCAGCAGGGGCGGGGAGACCCAGTACTTC. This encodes CASRGGETQYF. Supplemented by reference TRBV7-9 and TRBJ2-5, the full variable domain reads DTGVSQNPRHKITKRGQNVTFRCDPISEHNRLYWYRQTLGQGPEFLTYFQNEAQLEKSRLLSDRFSAERPKGSFSTLEIQRTEQGDSAMYLCASRGGETQYFGPGTRLLVL.

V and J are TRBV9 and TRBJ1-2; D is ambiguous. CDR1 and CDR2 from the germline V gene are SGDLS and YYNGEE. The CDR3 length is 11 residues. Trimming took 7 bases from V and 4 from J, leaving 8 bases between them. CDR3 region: CASGGPYGYTF. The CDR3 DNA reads TGTGCCAGCGGCGGGCCCTATGGCTACACCTTC.

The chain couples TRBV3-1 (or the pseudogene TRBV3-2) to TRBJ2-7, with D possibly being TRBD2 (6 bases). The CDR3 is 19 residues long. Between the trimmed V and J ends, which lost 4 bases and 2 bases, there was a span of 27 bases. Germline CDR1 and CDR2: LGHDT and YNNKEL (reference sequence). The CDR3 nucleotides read TGTGCCAGCAGCCCTCATGGGGGGATTGAGGAGGGAGGAACCTACGAGCAGTACTTC. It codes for CASSPHGGIEEGGTYEQYF.

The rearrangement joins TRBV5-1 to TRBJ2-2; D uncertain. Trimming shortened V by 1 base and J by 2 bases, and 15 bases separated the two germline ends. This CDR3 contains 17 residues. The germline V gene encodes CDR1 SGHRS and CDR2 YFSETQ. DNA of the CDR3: TGCGCCAGCAGCTTGAGAGTAGGTCAGGATAACACCGGGGAGCTGTTTTTT. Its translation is CASSLRVGQDNTGELFF.

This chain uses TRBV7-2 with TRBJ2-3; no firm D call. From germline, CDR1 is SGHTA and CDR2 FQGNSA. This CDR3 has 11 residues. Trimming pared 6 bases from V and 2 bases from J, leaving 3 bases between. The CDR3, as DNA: TGTGCCAGCAGTTACACAGATACGCAGTATTTT. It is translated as CASSYTDTQYF.

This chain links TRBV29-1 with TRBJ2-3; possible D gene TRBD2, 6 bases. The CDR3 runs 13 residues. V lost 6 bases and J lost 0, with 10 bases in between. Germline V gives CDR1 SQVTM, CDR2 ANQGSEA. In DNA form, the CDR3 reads TGCAGCGTCCGGGGGTCTAGCACAGATACGCAGTATTTT. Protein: CSVRGSSTDTQYF.

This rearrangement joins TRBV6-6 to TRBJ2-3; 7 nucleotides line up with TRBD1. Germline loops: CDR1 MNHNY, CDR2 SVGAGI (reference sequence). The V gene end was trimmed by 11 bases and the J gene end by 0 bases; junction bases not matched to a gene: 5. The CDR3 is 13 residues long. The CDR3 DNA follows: TGTGCCGGACGGGACAGTAGCACAGATACGCAGTATTTT. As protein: CAGRDSSTDTQYF.

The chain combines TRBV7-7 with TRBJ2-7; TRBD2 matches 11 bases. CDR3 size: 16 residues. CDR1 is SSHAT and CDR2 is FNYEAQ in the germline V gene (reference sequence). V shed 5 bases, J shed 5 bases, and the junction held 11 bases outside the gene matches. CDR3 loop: CASSPTSGRAVDEQYF. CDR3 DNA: TGTGCCAGCAGCCCCACTAGCGGGAGAGCAGTCGACGAGCAGTACTTC.

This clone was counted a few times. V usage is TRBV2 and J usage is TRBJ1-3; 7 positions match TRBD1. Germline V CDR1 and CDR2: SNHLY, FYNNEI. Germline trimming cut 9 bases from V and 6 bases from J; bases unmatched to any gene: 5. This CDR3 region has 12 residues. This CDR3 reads CARGQPQNTIYF. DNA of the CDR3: TGTGCCAGGGGACAGCCCCAAAACACCATATATTTT.

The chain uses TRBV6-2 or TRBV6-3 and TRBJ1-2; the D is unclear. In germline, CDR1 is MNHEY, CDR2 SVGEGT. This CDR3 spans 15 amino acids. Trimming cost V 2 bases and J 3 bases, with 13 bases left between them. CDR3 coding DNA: TGTGCCAGCAGTTACATTTTTGGAGGGCACTATGGCTACACCTTC. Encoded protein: CASSYIFGGHYGYTF.